The 4 T cell receptor beta chains presented below share a single source sample, sequenced in a study of blood T cell repertoires in COVID-19. Assay: immunoSEQ multiplex PCR; the TCRdb copy retains only in-frame clones and omits some. The repertoire holds approximately 230,000 clones, around 90% seen once, with roughly 6% in the top ten. Source material: PBMCs or T cells enriched from blood (not recorded which). The receptor source for this set is a young woman with acute COVID-19.

The chain employs TRBV19 and TRBJ1-1; D unclear. Germline V gene data show CDR1 as LNHDA and CDR2 as SQIVND (reference sequence). Trimming left V 5 bases short and J 1 base short, with 20 bases between. The CDR3 spans 17 residues. Written as DNA, the CDR3 is TGTGCCAGTAGTTCGGAAAGGCGCGGGTCACCGAACACTGAAGCTTTCTTT. It encodes CASSSERRGSPNTEAFF.

This clone was observed once. The chain combines TRBV9 with TRBJ2-3, with D maybe TRBD2 (6 bases). The CDR3 has 16 amino acids. V was trimmed by 3 bases and J by 0 bases, leaving 14 bases between them. Looked up from germline, CDR1 is SGDLS and CDR2 is YYNGEE. The CDR3 here is CASSAGTGLSTDTQYF. The CDR3 nucleotides are TGTGCCAGCAGCGCCGGAACGGGACTGAGCACAGATACGCAGTATTTT.

The rearrangement links TRBV5-4 to TRBJ1-6, with 10 bases fitting TRBD1. With V trimmed by 4 bases and J by 7 bases, 5 bases remained unmatched. This CDR3 has 15 residues. Looked up from germline, CDR1 is SGHNT and CDR2 is YYREEE (reference sequence). CDR3 region: CASSQWTGGNSPLHF. CDR3 nucleotide sequence: TGTGCCAGCAGCCAATGGACAGGGGGGAATTCACCCCTCCACTTT.

The rearrangement joins TRBV11-3 to TRBJ2-7; 13 positions match TRBD2. Germline-derived CDR1 and CDR2 are SGHNT and YENEEA. This CDR3 is built from 16 residues. V lost 5 bases, J lost 4 bases, and 8 bases stayed unmatched. CDR3 nucleotide sequence: TGTGCCAGCAGCCCCGGGACTAGCGGGATGTCGTACGAGCAGTACTTC. Translation gives CASSPGTSGMSYEQYF.